This TCR beta chain appears in the sequencing data of a study of identical twins. Regarding the study as a whole: Part of the zero-insertion signal could reflect confounding by invariant MAIT and iNKT cells. Modelling underestimated the level of out-of-frame TCR alpha sharing observed in monozygotic twins. Conclusions relied on cross-sectional statistical analysis, not following the same donors. Fewer insertions marked abundant cord blood beta clonotypes; young adult naive trended weakly, memory not at all.

In the case of this clonotype: Its antigen is unidentified.

A single record per CDR3 protein comes from TCRdb applying MiXCR to the 5' RACE reads. The sample shows 200,000 to 250,000 distinct CDR3 sequences, around 7% of them seen only once. These sequences were also reported in another study, on yellow fever vaccine responses in identical twins.

The clonotype originates from a woman between 18 and 29 years old in good health. What was sequenced was memory (CD45RO+) T cells sorted from blood.

The CDR3 sequence is CSATSRWDQETQYF. CDR3 bases: TGCAGTGCTACCAGCCGGTGGGACCAAGAGACCCAGTACTTC. This chain joins TRBV20-1 and TRBJ2-5; D gene unclear. Per the germline V gene, CDR1 is DFQATT and CDR2 is SNEGSKA (reference sequence). The CDR3 has 14 amino acids. V lost 4 bases and J 0 bases, leaving 12 bases between the germline ends.